The next 17 T cell receptor beta chains were all read from a single sample in a study of T and B cells in COVID-19 patients. Each TRB amplification used about 220-500 ng of genomic DNA from blood. BIOMED2 TRB-A/B primer pools were used in multiplex TRB PCR. One entry per CDR3 protein results from TCRdb running MiXCR on the multiplex PCR reads. The sample carries over 10,000 distinct CDR3 sequences, approximately 29% recorded once. Sequenced input: blood. The receptor set was obtained from a human donor who had recovered from COVID-19.

In this sample, this clonotype is medium-sized (0.01 to 0.1%). The chain is built from TRBV6-1 and TRBJ2-5, with D possibly being TRBD2 (6 bases). Germline CDR1 reads MNHNS; CDR2 reads SASEGT. The ends were cut back, 1 base at V and 5 bases at J, with 14 bases in the middle. The CDR3 sequence is 15 residues long. CDR3 bases: TGTGCCAGCAGTGAAGGCGGGACGGTTCCGGAGACCCAGTACTTC. It codes for CASSEGGTVPETQYF.

CDR3 region: CASSKYYSSYNEQFF. In DNA, the CDR3 is TGTGCCAGTAGTAAGTACTACAGCTCCTACAATGAGCAGTTCTTC. The rearrangement links TRBV19 to TRBJ2-1, with D hard to call. V gave up 4 bases and J gave up 0 bases, with 10 bases separating them. The germline V gene has CDR1 LNHDA and CDR2 SQIVND (reference sequence). The length of the CDR3 is 15 residues.

This chain joins TRBV6-2 or TRBV6-3 and TRBJ2-2, with D unresolved. Germline V gene sequence: CDR1 MNHEY, CDR2 SVGEGT. Trimming stripped 2 bases from V and 5 bases from J, with 15 bases between. This CDR3 has 16 amino acids. CDR3 loop: CASSYIHRKKTGELFF. Here the CDR3 DNA reads TGTGCCAGCAGTTACATTCACCGAAAAAAAACCGGGGAGCTGTTTTTT.

The V gene is TRBV7-6, the J gene TRBJ2-3; D may be TRBD2 (6 bases). Trimming cost V 1 base and J 6 bases, with 23 bases left between them. Germline V gene data show CDR1 as SGHVS and CDR2 as FNYEAQ. This CDR3 spans 18 amino acids. The CDR3 protein is CASSLDLGSGPELDTQYF. In DNA, the CDR3 is TGTGCCAGCAGCTTAGATTTGGGGAGCGGGCCTGAATTGGATACGCAGTATTTT.

Worth noting for this clonotype: Being one base from a much bigger clone, this may be a read error. This chain links TRBV15 with TRBJ2-7, with 9 positions matching TRBD2. Looked up from germline, CDR1 is LNHNV and CDR2 is YYDKDF (reference sequence). The CDR3 runs to 15 residues. Unmatched junction bases numbered 9, after V lost 1 base and J lost 8 bases. This chain's CDR3 is CATSRGGTSLYKQYF. For the CDR3, the DNA is TGTGCCACCAGCAGAGGGGGGACTAGCTTGTACAAGCAGTACTTC.

As for this clonotype: A much larger clone lies a single base off, so this may be a read error. J is TRBJ2-3 and V is TRBV24-1, with a possible D match to TRBD2 (7 bases). The V gene lost 11 bases and the J gene lost 2 bases, with 13 bases spanning the gap. This CDR3 has 13 amino acids. Germline V CDR1 and CDR2: KGHDR, SFDVKD. Here the CDR3 DNA reads TGTGCCAGCGGCGGGGGCAACACAGATACGCAGTATTTT. This sequence encodes CASGGGNTDTQYF.

For this clonotype: At one end the junction does not follow the germline gene, possibly because of a read error. The genes are TRBV12-3 or TRBV12-4 and TRBJ2-1; tentative D call: TRBD1 (5 bases). CDR3 size: 11 residues. CDR3 residues: CASSDRLELFF. In DNA form, the CDR3 reads TGTGCCAGCAGTGACAGACTGGAGCTGTTCTTC.

Judged by abundance, this clonotype is medium-sized (0.01 to 0.1%). An end of the junction differs from the germline gene, which may be a read error. V and J are TRBV6-6 and TRBJ2-1; 9 bases are a match to TRBD1. The CDR3 has 11 residues. Germline V gene lookup returns CDR1 MNHNY and CDR2 SVGAGI (reference sequence). The CDR3 sequence is CASSWDREALF. CDR3 bases: TGTGCCAGCAGCTGGGACAGGGAGGCGCTCTTC.

Notes on this clonotype: One end of the junction does not line up with germline, which may come from a read error. V is TRBV12-3 or TRBV12-4 and J is TRBJ2-1, with 9 positions matching TRBD1. The CDR3 runs to 13 residues. CDR3 protein: CASSLPWDREALF. Here the CDR3 DNA reads TGTGCCAGCAGTTTACCATGGGACAGGGAGGCGCTCTTC.

By sample fraction, this clonotype is medium-sized. The chain combines TRBV18 with TRBJ2-7; the match to TRBD2 covers 9 bases. Germline CDR1 and CDR2: KGHSH and LQKENI. The CDR3 consists of 15 residues. V was pared by 1 base and J by 7 bases, with 8 bases of the junction left unmatched. The CDR3 nucleotides are TGTGCCAGCTCACCACGGGGCGGGAGGGCCAAAGAGCAGTACTTC. As protein: CASSPRGGRAKEQYF. The entire variable domain, with the rest obtained from reference TRBV18 and TRBJ2-7, is as follows: NAGVMQNPRHLVRRRGQEARLRCSPMKGHSHVYWYRQLPEEGLKFMVYLQKENIIDESGMPKERFSAEFPKEGPSILRIQQVVRGDSAAYFCASSPRGGRAKEQYFGPGTRLTVT.

This clonotype was detected only a few times. CDR3 region: CASSPTGHWEENEQYV. The CDR3 DNA follows: TGTGCCAGCTCACCAACGGGACATTGGGAAGAGAACGAGCAGTACGTC. The genes are TRBV18 and TRBJ2-7; a weak D match, TRBD1 (6 bases). The CDR3 totals 16 residues. Germline CDR1 and CDR2: KGHSH and LQKENI. V was pared by 2 bases and J by 5 bases, with 19 bases between.

This clonotype was detected only a few times. The chain has TRBV18 and TRBJ2-1, with 8 bases aligning to TRBD2. The V segment lost 2 bases and the J segment 5 bases; nucleotides outside the gene matches: 11. The CDR3 totals 17 residues. Per the germline V gene, CDR1 is KGHSH and CDR2 is LQKENI. CDR3 bases: TGTGCCAGCTCACCAAGGGCCTATGCGGGGGGAGACAATGAGCAGTTCTTC. This sequence encodes CASSPRAYAGGDNEQFF.

V and J are TRBV12-3 or TRBV12-4 and TRBJ2-7; TRBD2 aligns across 10 bases. The CDR3 contains 13 residues. V lost 6 bases to trimming and J lost 4 bases; unmatched junction nucleotides: 3. The CDR3 is CASRVAGGYEQYV. The CDR3 nucleotides are TGTGCCAGCAGAGTAGCGGGAGGATACGAGCAGTACGTC.

This clonotype was detected a few times. The chain links TRBV6-2 or TRBV6-3 to TRBJ1-4; D uncertain. V dropped 6 bases and J dropped 10 bases, with 18 bases sitting between them. The germline V gene has CDR1 MNHEY and CDR2 SVGEGT. This CDR3 has 14 amino acids. The CDR3 reads CASSPHLADGKLFF. Here the CDR3 DNA reads TGTGCCAGCAGCCCACATTTGGCAGACGGAAAACTGTTTTTT.

The rearrangement links TRBV6-1 to TRBJ2-2; 7 positions agree with TRBD1. Germline V gives CDR1 MNHNS, CDR2 SASEGT. The CDR3 extends over 13 amino acids. V shed 7 bases and J 6 bases; nucleotides not matched to a gene: 5. CDR3 in amino acids: CASNRGQAGELFF. DNA of the CDR3: TGTGCCAGCAACAGGGGCCAGGCCGGGGAGCTGTTTTTT.

This clonotype appeared a few times. The rearrangement links TRBV6-5 to TRBJ2-5; 11 nucleotides line up with TRBD1. Trimming at V came to 5 bases and at J to 5 bases, leaving 7 bases not matched to a gene. Germline assignment: CDR1 MNHEY and CDR2 SVGAGI. This CDR3 region has 15 residues. CDR3 protein: CASSAWTGGPETQYF. In DNA form, the CDR3 reads TGTGCCAGCAGTGCCTGGACAGGGGGCCCGGAGACCCAGTACTTC.

There are a few counts of this clonotype. The genes are TRBV7-9 and TRBJ2-3; no clear D gene. CDR1 is SEHNR and CDR2 is FQNEAQ in the germline V gene (reference sequence). The CDR3 totals 13 residues. V lost 5 bases to trimming and J lost 0 bases, with 6 bases between them. The CDR3 DNA is TGTGCCAGCAGCCCCGACAGCACAGATACGCAGTATTTT. It yields the protein CASSPDSTDTQYF. The complete variable domain, with remaining parts taken from reference TRBV7-9 and TRBJ2-3, reads DTGVSQNPRHKITKRGQNVTFRCDPISEHNRLYWYRQTLGQGPEFLTYFQNEAQLEKSRLLSDRFSAERPKGSFSTLEIQRTEQGDSAMYLCASSPDSTDTQYFGPGTRLTVL.